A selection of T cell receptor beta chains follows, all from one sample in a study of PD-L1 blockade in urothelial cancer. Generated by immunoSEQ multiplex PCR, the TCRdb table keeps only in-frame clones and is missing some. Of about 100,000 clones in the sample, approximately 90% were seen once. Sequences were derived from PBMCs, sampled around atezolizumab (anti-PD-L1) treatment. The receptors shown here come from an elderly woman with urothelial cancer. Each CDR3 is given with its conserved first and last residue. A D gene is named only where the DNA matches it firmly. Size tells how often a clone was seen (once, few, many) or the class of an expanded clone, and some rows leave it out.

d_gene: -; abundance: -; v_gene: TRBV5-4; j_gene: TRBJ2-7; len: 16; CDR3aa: CASSSASRGVTYEQYF; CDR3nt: TGTGCCAGCAGCTCTGCCAGTCGCGGGGTAACCTACGAGCAGTACTTC
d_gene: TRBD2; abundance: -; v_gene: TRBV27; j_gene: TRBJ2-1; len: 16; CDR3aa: CASRLAGVLSYNEQFF; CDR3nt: TGTGCCAGCAGGCTAGCGGGAGTTCTCTCCTACAATGAGCAGTTCTTC
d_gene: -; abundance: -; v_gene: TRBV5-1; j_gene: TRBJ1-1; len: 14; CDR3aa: CASSGGRPNTEAFF; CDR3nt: TGCGCCAGCAGCGGAGGACGGCCGAACACTGAAGCTTTCTTT
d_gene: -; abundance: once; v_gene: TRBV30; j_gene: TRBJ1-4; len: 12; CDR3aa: CAWSLRVGGLFF; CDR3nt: TGTGCCTGGAGTCTCCGGGTTGGAGGACTGTTTTTT
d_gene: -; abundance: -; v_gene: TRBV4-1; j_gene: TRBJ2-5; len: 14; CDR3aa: CASSQEAGRGTQYF; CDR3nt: TGCGCCAGCAGCCAAGAAGCGGGCCGAGGGACCCAGTACTTC
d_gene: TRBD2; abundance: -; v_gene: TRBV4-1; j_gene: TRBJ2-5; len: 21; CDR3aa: CASSQDGPGDTSGSHRETQYF; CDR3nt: TGCGCCAGCAGCCAAGACGGACCGGGGGACACTAGCGGGAGTCATAGAGAGACCCAGTACTTC
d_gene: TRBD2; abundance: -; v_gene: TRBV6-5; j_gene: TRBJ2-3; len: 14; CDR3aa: CASKPGGLGDTQYF; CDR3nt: TGTGCCAGCAAACCGGGGGGGCTGGGGGATACGCAGTATTTT
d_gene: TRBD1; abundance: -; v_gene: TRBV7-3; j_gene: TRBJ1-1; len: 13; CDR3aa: CASSSQGFAEAFF; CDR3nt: TGTGCCAGCAGCTCACAGGGGTTTGCGGAAGCTTTCTTT
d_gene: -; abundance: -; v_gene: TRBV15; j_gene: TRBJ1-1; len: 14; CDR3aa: CATSPTNSRSEAFF; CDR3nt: TGTGCCACCAGCCCAACGAACTCCCGAAGTGAAGCTTTCTTT
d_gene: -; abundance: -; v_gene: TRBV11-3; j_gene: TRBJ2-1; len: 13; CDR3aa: CASSLDAQREQFF; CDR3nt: TGTGCCAGCAGCTTAGATGCCCAGCGTGAGCAGTTCTTC
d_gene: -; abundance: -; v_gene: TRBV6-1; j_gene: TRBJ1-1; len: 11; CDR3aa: CASSGRGEAFF; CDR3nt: TGTGCCAGCAGTGGGCGCGGTGAAGCTTTCTTT